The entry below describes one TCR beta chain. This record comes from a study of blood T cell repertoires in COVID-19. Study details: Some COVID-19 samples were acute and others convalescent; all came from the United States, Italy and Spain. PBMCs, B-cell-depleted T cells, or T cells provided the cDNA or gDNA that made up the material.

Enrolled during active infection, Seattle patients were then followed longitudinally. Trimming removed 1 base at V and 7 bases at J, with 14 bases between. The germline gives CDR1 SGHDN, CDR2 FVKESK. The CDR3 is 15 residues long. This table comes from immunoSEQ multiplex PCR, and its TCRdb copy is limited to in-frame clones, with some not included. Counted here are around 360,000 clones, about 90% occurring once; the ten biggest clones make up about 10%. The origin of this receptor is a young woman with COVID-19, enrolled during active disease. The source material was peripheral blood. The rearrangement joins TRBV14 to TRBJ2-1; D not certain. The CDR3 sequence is CASSQGLWALNEQFF. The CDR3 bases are TGTGCCAGCAGCCAAGGATTATGGGCTCTAAATGAGCAGTTCTTC.